The clone carrying this TCR beta chain has a count of ten or more. No antigen is known for it. Using its own MiXCR run on the RT-PCR reads, TCRdb lists one record per CDR3 protein. This sample yields some 180,000 distinct CDR3 sequences, of which about 10% are seen a single time; roughly a tenth belongs to the top ten. The sample is drawn from a study of response to subunit inactivated influenza vaccine. Study results and caveats: Few additional T cells are recruited per seasonal influenza vaccination, authors suggested.

The sequence derives from a man aged 45 to 65 who received an inactivated influenza vaccine. Sequencing was performed on non-naive T cells sorted from PBMCs, taken on the day of vaccination.

The CDR3: CATSEGTGLKQYF. The CDR3, as DNA: TGTGCCACCAGTGAAGGGACAGGGTTGAAGCAGTACTTC. The chain joins TRBV24-1 to TRBJ2-7; TRBD1 matches at 9 bases. The CDR3 has 13 amino acids. The V and J ends lost 4 bases and 8 bases, in that order; junction bases with no gene match: 5. The V gene's germline CDR1 is KGHDR and CDR2 SFDVKD.